The T cell receptor beta chain described here comes from a study of shared clonotypes between healthy human individuals. Every subset had its genomic DNA shared out evenly among several immunoSEQ plates. Measured with immunoSEQ multiplex PCR; TCRdb has only the in-frame clones, and not every one. The repertoire includes about 960,000 clones, about three quarters of them detected once, and 1.5% sits in the top ten. The CDR3 contains 13 residues. Germline V gene lookup returns CDR1 WNHNN and CDR2 SYGVQD (reference sequence). J was trimmed by 0 bases and V by 6 bases; bases with no gene match: 1. The sequencing sample was made of memory CD4+ T cells sorted from blood. Subset indicated: CD45RA-negative fraction. This TCR derives from a man aged 18 to 29 in good health. J is TRBJ1-1 and V is TRBV10-1, with 7 bases matching TRBD1. The CDR3 loop is CASSRGMNTEAFF. Written as DNA, the CDR3 is TGCGCCAGCAGCAGGGGGATGAACACTGAAGCTTTCTTT.